This passage covers 21 T cell receptor beta chains from one sample sequenced in a study of cytomegalovirus exposure and HLA in healthy donors. 60 Vbeta and 13 Jbeta primers were used in PCR. Using immunoSEQ multiplex PCR, the repertoire was profiled, and TCRdb retains in-frame clones only, with some absent. The sample contains fewer than 250,000 clones, around 81% of which appear only once. Input material: PBMCs. Receptor source: a woman aged 50 to 65 in good health and CMV-seropositive.

The J gene is TRBJ1-3, the V gene TRBV19, with unresolved D. V lost 3 bases to trimming and J lost 1 base, with 7 bases between them. This CDR3 spans 14 amino acids. Germline V CDR1 and CDR2: LNHDA, SQIVND (reference sequence). The CDR3 here is CASSIGQSGNTIYF. DNA for the CDR3: TGTGCCAGTAGTATTGGTCAGTCTGGAAACACCATATATTTT. The variable domain in full, with the rest retrieved from reference TRBV19 and TRBJ1-3, is DGGITQSPKYLFRKEGQNVTLSCEQNLNHDAMYWYRQDPGQGLRLIYYSQIVNDFQKGDIAEGYSVSREKKESFPLTVTSAQKNPTAFYLCASSIGQSGNTIYFGEGSWLTVV.

The chain combines TRBV11-3 with TRBJ2-1, with unresolved D. Deletions cut 3 bases from V and 7 bases from J, with 16 bases between. The CDR3 consists of 15 residues. CDR1 and CDR2 (germline): SGHNT, YENEEA. This chain's CDR3 is CASSFSPDSPNEQFF. CDR3 DNA sequence: TGTGCCAGCAGCTTTTCACCCGACTCCCCAAATGAGCAGTTCTTC.

J is TRBJ2-7 and V is TRBV7-3, with D possibly matching TRBD2 (5 bases). CDR1 is SGHTA, CDR2 FQGTGA, per germline. Trimming left V 3 bases short and J 3 bases short, with 9 bases between. CDR3 length: 13 residues. CDR3 nucleotides: TGTGCCAGCAGCTTGGGAGCGAACTACGAGCAGTACTTC. Its translation: CASSLGANYEQYF.

J is TRBJ2-5 and V is TRBV6-1, with D tentatively TRBD1 (6 bases). This CDR3 has 15 amino acids. Deletions cut 4 bases from V and 4 bases from J, with 16 bases between. Germline assignment: CDR1 MNHNS and CDR2 SASEGT. CDR3 loop: CASSVRDKGRETQYF. CDR3 bases: TGTGCCAGCAGTGTACGGGACAAAGGGAGAGAGACCCAGTACTTC.

CDR3 in amino acids: CASSVSRFRDGLVRTDTQYF. The CDR3 DNA follows: TGTGCCAGCAGCGTAAGCAGATTCCGGGATGGACTAGTTCGCACAGATACGCAGTATTTT. The genes are TRBV9 and TRBJ2-3; 7 bases line up with TRBD2. V was clipped by 1 base and J by 1 base; unmatched bases: 18. The germline V gene encodes CDR1 SGDLS and CDR2 YYNGEE. CDR3 length: 20 amino acids.

Only one count was recorded for this clone. The chain joins TRBV11-2 to TRBJ1-1; no clear D. The V and J ends lost 4 bases and 7 bases respectively, with 10 bases between them. The CDR3 length is 12 residues. Germline V CDR1 and CDR2: SGHAT, FQNNGV. The CDR3 sequence: CASSSGLVEAFF. The CDR3 DNA is TGTGCCAGCAGCTCCGGACTCGTTGAAGCTTTCTTT.

This clone was detected only a few times. The J gene is TRBJ2-7, the V gene TRBV10-3, with 8 bases fitting TRBD2. The CDR3 loop spans 12 amino acids. V lost 10 bases and J lost 2; bases outside the gene matches: 4. Germline CDR1 and CDR2: ENHRY and SYGVKD. CDR3 nucleotide sequence: TGTGCCACACGGGAGGGCCCCTACGAGCAGTACTTC. Protein sequence: CATREGPYEQYF.

This sequence joins TRBV5-1 and TRBJ2-6; D ambiguous. The CDR3 covers 15 residues. The V end lost 1 base, the J end lost 0 bases, and 5 bases lay between the germline ends. From germline, CDR1 is SGHRS and CDR2 YFSETQ. CDR3 coding DNA: TGCGCCAGCAGCTTGCGTCTCTCTGGGGCCAACGTCCTGACTTTC. It codes for CASSLRLSGANVLTF.

CDR3 residues: CACQGVTGNTIYF. The DNA for the CDR3 is TGTGCCTGCCAGGGTGTAACAGGAAACACCATATATTTT. The chain carries TRBV30 and TRBJ1-3; weak D call: TRBD1 (5 bases). The CDR3 runs 13 residues. From germline, CDR1 is GTSNPN and CDR2 SVGIG (reference sequence). Deletions cut 6 bases from V and 4 bases from J, with 13 bases between.

The chain is built from TRBV7-2 and TRBJ2-5; 10 positions agree with TRBD1. V lost 2 bases, J lost 5 bases, and 5 bases stayed unmatched. The CDR3 is 15 amino acids. CDR1 and CDR2 from the germline V gene are SGHTA and FQGNSA. This chain's CDR3 is CASSLRQGALETQYF. As DNA, the CDR3 is TGTGCCAGCAGCTTAAGACAGGGGGCGCTGGAGACCCAGTACTTC.

This chain links TRBV2 with TRBJ1-1; D might be TRBD1 (6 bases). CDR1 SNHLY and CDR2 FYNNEI come from the germline V gene. The V end lost 6 bases, the J end lost 1 base, and 12 bases lay between the germline ends. The length of the CDR3 is 14 residues. CDR3 in DNA: TGTGCCAGCAGCCTACAGGGAAAGAACACTGAAGCTTTCTTT. Residues: CASSLQGKNTEAFF.

The chain has TRBV5-1 and TRBJ2-1, with 9 bases that match TRBD2. V shed 1 base and J 5 bases; nucleotides not matched to a gene: 4. This CDR3 is 15 amino acids long. Germline V gene data show CDR1 as SGHRS and CDR2 as YFSETQ. The CDR3 DNA is TGCGCCAGCAGCTTGTTTGGCGGGGGGGACAATGAGCAGTTCTTC. Encoded protein: CASSLFGGGDNEQFF.

In its sample, this clone was seen once. For the CDR3, the DNA is TGTGCCAGCAGCTTGGGGGGGACACGGACCTACGAGCAGTACTTC. Translated, it gives CASSLGGTRTYEQYF. The chain employs TRBV5-6 and TRBJ2-7; a weak D match, TRBD1 (6 bases). The V and J ends lost 0 bases and 2 bases respectively, with 12 bases between them. Germline V CDR1 and CDR2: SGHDT, YYEEEE. CDR3 size: 15 residues.

This sequence joins TRBV2 and TRBJ1-1; possible D gene TRBD1, 6 bases. Germline CDR1 reads SNHLY; CDR2 reads FYNNEI. The ends were cut back, 2 bases at V and 1 base at J, with 8 bases in the middle. The CDR3 consists of 14 residues. CDR3 in DNA: TGTGCCAGCAGTGAAAAGACAGGGAACACTGAAGCTTTCTTT. It translates to CASSEKTGNTEAFF.

This chain links TRBV29-1 with TRBJ2-7, with 10 nucleotides matching TRBD1. J gave up 5 bases and V 4 bases, and 2 bases lay outside the gene matches. The CDR3 loop spans 12 amino acids. CDR1 is SQVTM and CDR2 is ANQGSEA in the germline V gene. CDR3 loop: CSVAGTGDEQYF. For the CDR3, the DNA is TGCAGCGTTGCCGGGACAGGGGACGAGCAGTACTTC.

In this sample, this clone turned up a few times. The V gene is TRBV30, the J gene TRBJ1-2; TRBD1 matches at 9 bases. After removal of 5 bases from V and 2 bases from J, the junction contained 3 bases not matched to a gene. Germline-derived CDR1 and CDR2 are GTSNPN and SVGIG (reference sequence). The CDR3 is 13 amino acids. CDR3 sequence: CAWGTGPNYGYTF. The CDR3 region has the DNA TGTGCCTGGGGGACAGGGCCAAACTATGGCTACACCTTC.

V is TRBV6-1 and J is TRBJ2-5; 9 nucleotides line up with TRBD2. With V trimmed by 0 bases and J by 2 bases, 4 bases remained unmatched. Germline V lookup: CDR1 MNHNS, CDR2 SASEGT. The CDR3 contains 16 residues. The chain's CDR3 is CASSEALLAGQETQYF. CDR3 DNA: TGTGCCAGCAGTGAAGCGCTCCTAGCGGGGCAAGAGACCCAGTACTTC.

This chain's CDR3 is CASSVGLSNEKLFF. Here the CDR3 DNA reads TGTGCCAGCAGCGTGGGACTGAGTAATGAAAAACTGTTTTTT. The rearrangement links TRBV9 to TRBJ1-4, with D maybe TRBD1 (5 bases). The CDR3 sequence is 14 residues long. Germline CDR1 SGDLS, CDR2 YYNGEE. Trimming pared 2 bases from V and 4 bases from J, leaving 9 bases between.

V and J are TRBV5-8 and TRBJ1-2; TRBD1 is a possible D gene (6 bases). V lost 4 bases, J lost 8 bases, and 21 bases lay in between. The CDR3 extends over 15 amino acids. The germline V gene has CDR1 SGHTS and CDR2 YDEGEE. The CDR3 loop is CASSNRGRRGGGYTF. As DNA, the CDR3 is TGTGCCAGCAGCAACCGCGGCCGCAGGGGCGGAGGCTACACCTTC.

As regards this clone: Other nucleotide sequences in the sample specify the same CDR3. The genes are TRBV28 and TRBJ2-7, with D unclear. V was pared by 5 bases and J by 7 bases, with 9 bases between. The CDR3 is 11 residues long. Germline V lookup: CDR1 MDHEN, CDR2 SYDVKM. The CDR3 DNA reads as TGTGCCAGCAGTCTTTTACGGGAGCAGTACTTC. Amino acids: CASSLLREQYF.

The gene calls are TRBV4-1 and TRBJ1-4; D ambiguous. Germline V lookup: CDR1 MGHRA, CDR2 YSYEKL. CDR3 length: 17 residues. V shed 0 bases and J shed 0 bases, with 11 bases lying between them. The CDR3, as DNA: TGCGCCAGCAGCCAAGATCCAGGTCTTGCAACTAATGAAAAACTGTTTTTT. Its translation: CASSQDPGLATNEKLFF.